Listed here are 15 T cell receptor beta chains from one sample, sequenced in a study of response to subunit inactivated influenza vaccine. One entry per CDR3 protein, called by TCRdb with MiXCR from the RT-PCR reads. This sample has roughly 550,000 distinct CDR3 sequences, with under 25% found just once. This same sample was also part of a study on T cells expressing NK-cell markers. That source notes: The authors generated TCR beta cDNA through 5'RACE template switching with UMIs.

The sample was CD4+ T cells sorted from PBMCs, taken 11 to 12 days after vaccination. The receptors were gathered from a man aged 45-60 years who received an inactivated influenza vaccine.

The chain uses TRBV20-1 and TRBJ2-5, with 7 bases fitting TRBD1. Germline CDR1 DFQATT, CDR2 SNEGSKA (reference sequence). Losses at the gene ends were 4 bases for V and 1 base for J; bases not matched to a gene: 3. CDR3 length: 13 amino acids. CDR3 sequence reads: CSATRQGQETQYF. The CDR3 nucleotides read TGCAGTGCTACCCGACAGGGCCAAGAGACCCAGTACTTC.

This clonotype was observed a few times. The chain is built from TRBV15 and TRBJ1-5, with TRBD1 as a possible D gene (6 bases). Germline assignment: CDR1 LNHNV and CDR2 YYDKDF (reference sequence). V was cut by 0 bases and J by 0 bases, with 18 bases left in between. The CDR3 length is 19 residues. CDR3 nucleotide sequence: TGTGCCACCAGCAGAGATACGAGGGGGGGGCGGCTTAGCAATCAGCCCCAGCATTTT. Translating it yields CATSRDTRGGRLSNQPQHF.

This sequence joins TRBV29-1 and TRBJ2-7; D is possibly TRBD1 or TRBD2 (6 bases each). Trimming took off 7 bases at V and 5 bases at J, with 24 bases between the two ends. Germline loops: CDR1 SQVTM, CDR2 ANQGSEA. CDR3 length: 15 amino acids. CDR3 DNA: TGCAGCGCCCGTGGGGGGTGGCAGGGGTCCAACGAGCAGTACTTC. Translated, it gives CSARGGWQGSNEQYF.

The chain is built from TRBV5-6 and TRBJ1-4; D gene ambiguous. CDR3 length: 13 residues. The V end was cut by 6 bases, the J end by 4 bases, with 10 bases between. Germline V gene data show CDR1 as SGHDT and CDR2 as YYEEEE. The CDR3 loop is CASTRGRNEKLFF. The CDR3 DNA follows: TGTGCCAGCACCCGCGGACGTAATGAAAAACTGTTTTTT.

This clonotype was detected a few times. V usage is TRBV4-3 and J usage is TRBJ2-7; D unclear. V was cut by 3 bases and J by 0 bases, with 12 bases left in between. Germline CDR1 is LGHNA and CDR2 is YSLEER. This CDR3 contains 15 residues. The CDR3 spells CASSQRSGLSYEQYF. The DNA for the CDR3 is TGCGCCAGCAGCCAGCGCTCGGGCCTCTCCTACGAGCAGTACTTC.

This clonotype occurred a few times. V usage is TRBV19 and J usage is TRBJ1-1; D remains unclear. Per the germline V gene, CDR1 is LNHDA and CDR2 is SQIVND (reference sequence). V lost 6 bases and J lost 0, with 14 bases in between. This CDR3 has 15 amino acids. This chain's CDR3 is CASSFSGFMNTEAFF. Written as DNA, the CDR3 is TGTGCCAGTAGCTTCTCAGGCTTCATGAACACTGAAGCTTTCTTT.

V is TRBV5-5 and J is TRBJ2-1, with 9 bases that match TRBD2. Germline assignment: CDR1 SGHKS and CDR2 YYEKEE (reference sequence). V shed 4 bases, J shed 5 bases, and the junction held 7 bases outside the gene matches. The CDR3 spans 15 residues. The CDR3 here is CASSITSGFNNEQFF. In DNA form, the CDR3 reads TGTGCCAGCAGCATAACTAGCGGGTTCAACAATGAGCAGTTCTTC.

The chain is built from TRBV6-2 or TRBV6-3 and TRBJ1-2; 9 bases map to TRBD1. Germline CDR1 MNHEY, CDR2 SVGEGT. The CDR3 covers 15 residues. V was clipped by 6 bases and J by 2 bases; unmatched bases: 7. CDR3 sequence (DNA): TGTGCCAGCAGACGTACCGGGACAGGGAACTATGGCTACACCTTC. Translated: CASRRTGTGNYGYTF.

This CDR3 is CASSLMGQAIYEQYF. The CDR3 coding sequence is TGTGCCAGCAGCTTAATGGGACAGGCAATTTACGAGCAGTACTTC. The rearrangement uses TRBV7-2 and TRBJ2-7; 8 nucleotides agree with TRBD1. Germline assignment: CDR1 SGHTA and CDR2 FQGNSA. V gave up 2 bases and J gave up 4 bases; unmatched junction bases: 7. CDR3 length: 15 residues.

DNA of the CDR3: TGTGCCAGCAGCCCTACACGGAGCGGGCTTAACAATGAGCAGTTCTTC. Protein sequence: CASSPTRSGLNNEQFF. The V gene is TRBV5-4, the J gene TRBJ2-1; TRBD2 is a possible D gene (6 bases). The CDR3 loop spans 16 amino acids. V lost 4 bases and J 5 bases, leaving 19 bases between the germline ends. CDR1 is SGHNT, CDR2 YYREEE, per germline (reference sequence).

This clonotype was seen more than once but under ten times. The CDR3 reads CASSPDAGRAGELFF. CDR3 nucleotides: TGTGCCAGCAGCCCCGACGCAGGTCGGGCCGGGGAGCTGTTTTTT. The V and J genes are TRBV7-2 and TRBJ2-2; D ambiguous. The CDR3 length is 15 residues. The germline V gene has CDR1 SGHTA and CDR2 FQGNSA. V was pared by 5 bases and J by 6 bases, with 16 bases between. Combining the CDR3 with reference TRBV7-2 and TRBJ2-2 gives the whole variable domain GAGVSQSPSNKVTEKGKDVELRCDPISGHTALYWYRQSLGQGLEFLIYFQGNSAPDKSGLPSDRFSAERTGGSVSTLTIQRTQQEDSAVYLCASSPDAGRAGELFFGEGSRLTVL.

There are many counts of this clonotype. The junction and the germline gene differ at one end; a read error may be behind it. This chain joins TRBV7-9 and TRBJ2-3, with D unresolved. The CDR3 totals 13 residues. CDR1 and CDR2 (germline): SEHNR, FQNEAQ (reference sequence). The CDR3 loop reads CASSLEVPGPLHF. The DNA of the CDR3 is TGTGCCAGCAGCTTAGAAGTCCCGGGCCCGCTACATTTT.

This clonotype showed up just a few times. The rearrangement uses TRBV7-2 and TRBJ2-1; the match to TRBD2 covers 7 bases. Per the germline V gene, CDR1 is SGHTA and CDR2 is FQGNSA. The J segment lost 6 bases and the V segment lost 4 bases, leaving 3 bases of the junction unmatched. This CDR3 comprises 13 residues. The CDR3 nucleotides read TGTGCCAGCAGCTGGGGGGGAGCCAATGAGCAGTTCTTC. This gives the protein CASSWGGANEQFF.

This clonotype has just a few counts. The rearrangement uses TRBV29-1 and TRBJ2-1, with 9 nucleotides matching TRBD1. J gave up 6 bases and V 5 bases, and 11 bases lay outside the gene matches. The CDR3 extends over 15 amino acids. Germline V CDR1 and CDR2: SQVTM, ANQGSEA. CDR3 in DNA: TGCAGCGTTATCGCTAGGACAGGGGTTCGCAATGAGCAGTTCTTC. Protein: CSVIARTGVRNEQFF.

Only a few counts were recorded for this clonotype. CDR3 amino acids: CAISERNPPSEQYF. Here the CDR3 DNA reads TGTGCCATCAGTGAACGAAACCCCCCCTCCGAGCAGTACTTC. The chain carries TRBV10-3 and TRBJ2-7; D unclear. Looked up from germline, CDR1 is ENHRY and CDR2 is SYGVKD. This CDR3 has 14 amino acids. Trimming removed 3 bases at V and 6 bases at J, with 15 bases between.